The sequence of this T cell receptor beta chain was determined in a study of cytomegalovirus exposure and HLA in healthy donors. Germline lookup yields CDR1 MRHNA and CDR2 SNTAGT. V was shortened by 0 bases and J by 3 bases, with 10 bases between the two germline ends. The CDR3 covers 15 residues. PCR primers comprised 60 Vbeta and 13 Jbeta primers. Repertoires were generated with immunoSEQ multiplex PCR, while TCRdb's copy carries only in-frame clones and drops some. The repertoire consists of roughly 200,000 clones, with 70% to 85% occurring once and the leading ten covering about 1.7%. The rearrangement uses TRBV6-4 and TRBJ2-3, with D tentatively TRBD1 (5 bases). The sample taken for sequencing was PBMCs. The receptor was isolated from a man aged 50-59 years in good health and CMV-seronegative. This CDR3 is CASSDSRKGTDTQYF. The CDR3 DNA is TGTGCCAGCAGTGACTCCCGGAAGGGGACAGATACGCAGTATTTT.